This is a list of T cell receptor beta chains from one sample in a study of cytomegalovirus exposure and HLA in healthy donors. Profiling relied on immunoSEQ multiplex PCR, and the TCRdb table lists in-frame clones only, not all of them. The sample consists of roughly 120,000 clones, around 79% of them appearing once. The sample consisted of PBMCs. Receptors originate from a woman aged 30 to 39 in good health and CMV-seropositive. The CDR3 runs from the conserved cysteine through the conserved F or W. Fields, in order: clone size, D gene, J gene, V gene, CDR3 DNA, CDR3 protein. The D gene is left open where the match is weak. Clone size, where shown, is once, few, many, or a class for clones that have expanded.

abundance: .
d_gene: TRBD1
j_gene: TRBJ2-7
v_gene: TRBV4-3
CDR3nt: TGCGCCAGCAGCCAAGACCGGGACAGGGTCTACGAGCAGTACTTC
CDR3aa: CASSQDRDRVYEQYF

abundance: .
d_gene: TRBD1
j_gene: TRBJ1-4
v_gene: TRBV6-6
CDR3nt: TGTGCCAGCAGTAAAAGGACAGGGGGACGAGATGAAAAACTGTTTTTT
CDR3aa: CASSKRTGGRDEKLFF

abundance: .
d_gene: .
j_gene: TRBJ1-4
v_gene: TRBV19
CDR3nt: TGTGCCACGGGAACAGGGAGAATAAATGAAAAACTGTTTTTT
CDR3aa: CATGTGRINEKLFF

abundance: .
d_gene: .
j_gene: TRBJ2-3
v_gene: TRBV2
CDR3nt: TGTGCCAGCAGCAGGGAAGGCGGGGGCACAGATACGCAGTATTTT
CDR3aa: CASSREGGGTDTQYF

abundance: few
d_gene: .
j_gene: TRBJ2-7
v_gene: TRBV7-9
CDR3nt: TGTGCCAGCAGCCCAGGGGAGACCTACGAGCAGTACTTC
CDR3aa: CASSPGETYEQYF

abundance: .
d_gene: TRBD2
j_gene: TRBJ2-2
v_gene: TRBV6-1
CDR3nt: TGTGCCAGCAGTGTTGGGACTAGTGTGGAGCTGTTTTTT
CDR3aa: CASSVGTSVELFF

abundance: .
d_gene: .
j_gene: TRBJ1-5
v_gene: TRBV7-9
CDR3nt: TGTGCCAGCAGCTTGGGGGGGGATCAGCCCCAGCATTTT
CDR3aa: CASSLGGDQPQHF

abundance: .
d_gene: .
j_gene: TRBJ1-2
v_gene: TRBV23-1
CDR3nt: TGCGCCAGCAGTCAATCCGGCGGATATAACTATGGCTACACCTTC
CDR3aa: CASSQSGGYNYGYTF

abundance: .
d_gene: .
j_gene: TRBJ2-7
v_gene: TRBV27
CDR3nt: TGTGCCAGCAGTGACGACAGGAGAGGGGCCTACGAGCAGTACTTC
CDR3aa: CASSDDRRGAYEQYF

abundance: .
d_gene: .
j_gene: TRBJ1-2
v_gene: TRBV5-4
CDR3nt: TGTGCCAGCACCTGGCCCAGGGGAGACTACACCTTC
CDR3aa: CASTWPRGDYTF

abundance: .
d_gene: .
j_gene: TRBJ1-2
v_gene: TRBV5-1
CDR3nt: TGCGCCAGCAGCCTCATACTGGGGAGCGATGGCTACACCTTC
CDR3aa: CASSLILGSDGYTF

abundance: .
d_gene: .
j_gene: TRBJ1-2
v_gene: TRBV7-9
CDR3nt: TGTGCCAGCAGCTTGCTCGACCGACTAGACGGCTACACCTTC
CDR3aa: CASSLLDRLDGYTF

abundance: few
d_gene: TRBD1
j_gene: TRBJ1-1
v_gene: TRBV7-6
CDR3nt: TGTGCCAGCAGCGCAGGGACAGCCAACACTGAAGCTTTCTTT
CDR3aa: CASSAGTANTEAFF

abundance: .
d_gene: .
j_gene: TRBJ2-1
v_gene: TRBV30
CDR3nt: TGTGCCTGGAGCTTAGACTACGGCTCCTACAATGAGCAGTTCTTC
CDR3aa: CAWSLDYGSYNEQFF

abundance: .
d_gene: TRBD1
j_gene: TRBJ2-3
v_gene: TRBV7-9
CDR3nt: TGTGCCAGCAGCTCGTTGGACAGGGAGGTGTCTTGGACGCAGTATTTT
CDR3aa: CASSSLDREVSWTQYF

abundance: .
d_gene: .
j_gene: TRBJ1-1
v_gene: TRBV7-9
CDR3nt: TGTGCCAGCAGCCTACAGGGTTACACTGAAGCTTTCTTT
CDR3aa: CASSLQGYTEAFF

abundance: .
d_gene: .
j_gene: TRBJ2-7
v_gene: TRBV7-9
CDR3nt: TGTGCCAGCAGCTTTGGTTGGGCCGAGCAGTACTTC
CDR3aa: CASSFGWAEQYF

abundance: .
d_gene: .
j_gene: TRBJ2-7
v_gene: TRBV6-1
CDR3nt: TGTGCCAGCAAAGAGCAGGATACCTCCTACGAGCAGTACTTC
CDR3aa: CASKEQDTSYEQYF

abundance: .
d_gene: .
j_gene: TRBJ1-4
v_gene: TRBV5-1
CDR3nt: TGCGCCAGCAGCCGTGGCCTGGATGAAAAACTGTTTTTT
CDR3aa: CASSRGLDEKLFF

abundance: .
d_gene: TRBD2
j_gene: TRBJ2-7
v_gene: TRBV5-4
CDR3nt: TGTGCCAGCAGCTCTAGCGGGGGAAACTACGAGCAGTACTTC
CDR3aa: CASSSSGGNYEQYF

abundance: .
d_gene: .
j_gene: TRBJ1-1
v_gene: TRBV7-2
CDR3nt: TGTGCCAGCAGCTTACTTGGCGGGGGCCCCACTGAAGCTTTCTTT
CDR3aa: CASSLLGGGPTEAFF

abundance: .
d_gene: .
j_gene: TRBJ2-5
v_gene: TRBV4-1
CDR3nt: TGCGCCAGCAGCCAAGGTAACAGGGTTCAAGAGACCCAGTACTTC
CDR3aa: CASSQGNRVQETQYF

abundance: .
d_gene: .
j_gene: TRBJ2-5
v_gene: TRBV15
CDR3nt: TGTGCCACCAGCAGAGCCCCCAGGGCGGGGGAGACCCAGTACTTC
CDR3aa: CATSRAPRAGETQYF

abundance: .
d_gene: TRBD1
j_gene: TRBJ1-6
v_gene: TRBV6-5
CDR3nt: TGTGCCAGCAGTGCGGGACAGCCTAATTCACCCCTCCACTTT
CDR3aa: CASSAGQPNSPLHF

abundance: .
d_gene: .
j_gene: TRBJ2-1
v_gene: TRBV9
CDR3nt: TGTGCCAGCAGCCCCACCGGGACACAAAGAGGCTCCTACAATGAGCAGTTCTTC
CDR3aa: CASSPTGTQRGSYNEQFF

abundance: once
d_gene: .
j_gene: TRBJ2-7
v_gene: TRBV7-2
CDR3nt: TGTGCCAGCAGGAAGGCGGGGCTCCACACCTACGAGCAGTACTTC
CDR3aa: CASRKAGLHTYEQYF

abundance: once
d_gene: .
j_gene: TRBJ2-2
v_gene: TRBV27
CDR3nt: TGTGCCAGCAGCCCTTTCCAGGGGCCGGACACCGGGGAGCTGTTTTTT
CDR3aa: CASSPFQGPDTGELFF

abundance: few
d_gene: TRBD1
j_gene: TRBJ1-2
v_gene: TRBV5-5
CDR3nt: TGTGCCAGCAGCTGGACAGGGAAGGGAGGCTACACCTTC
CDR3aa: CASSWTGKGGYTF

abundance: .
d_gene: TRBD2
j_gene: TRBJ2-2
v_gene: TRBV30
CDR3nt: TGTGCCTGGCGACTAGCGGGGCGCCTTGCCACCGGGGAGCTGTTTTTT
CDR3aa: CAWRLAGRLATGELFF

abundance: .
d_gene: .
j_gene: TRBJ2-5
v_gene: TRBV6-1
CDR3nt: TGTGCCAGCAGTGACCCGGTTGTATGGCCGGGGACCCAGTACTTC
CDR3aa: CASSDPVVWPGTQYF

abundance: .
d_gene: .
j_gene: TRBJ1-1
v_gene: TRBV7-2
CDR3nt: TGTGCCAGCAGCCCGTCCCAGCGGACTGAAGCTTTCTTT
CDR3aa: CASSPSQRTEAFF

abundance: .
d_gene: TRBD1
j_gene: TRBJ2-1
v_gene: TRBV4-2
CDR3nt: TGTGCCAGCAGCCAAGCGACAGGGTATTCCTACAATGAGCAGTTCTTC
CDR3aa: CASSQATGYSYNEQFF

abundance: many
d_gene: .
j_gene: TRBJ2-7
v_gene: TRBV2
CDR3nt: TGTGCCAGCAAAGTCGACAGAGCGAGGACCTACGAGCAGTACTTC
CDR3aa: CASKVDRARTYEQYF

abundance: few
d_gene: .
j_gene: TRBJ1-4
v_gene: TRBV5-6
CDR3nt: TGTGCCAGCAGCTTCCAGGGTTTAGCTAATGAAAAACTGTTTTTT
CDR3aa: CASSFQGLANEKLFF

abundance: .
d_gene: TRBD2
j_gene: TRBJ2-4
v_gene: TRBV7-9
CDR3nt: TGTGCCAGCAGCCCCCCCCGCGGGGGGTTTGAAAACATTCAGTACTTC
CDR3aa: CASSPPRGGFENIQYF

abundance: few
d_gene: .
j_gene: TRBJ2-7
v_gene: TRBV5-1
CDR3nt: TGCGCCAGCAGCTTGGTGGGACATAGCTACGAGCAGTACTTC
CDR3aa: CASSLVGHSYEQYF